There are many counts of the clone carrying this T cell receptor beta chain. Its target is not known. UMIs were added to TCR cDNA along with a universal primer site when it was made by 5'RACE template switching. TCRdb reanalysed the 5' RACE reads using MiXCR and keeps one entry per CDR3 protein. The sample yields about 400,000 distinct CDR3 sequences, about 6.2% seen once. The data belong to a study of T cells after yellow fever vaccination. V shed 9 bases, J shed 0 bases, and the junction held 11 bases outside the gene matches. The CDR3 contains 16 residues. Germline V gives CDR1 MNHEY, CDR2 SVGEGT. Study results and limitations: Highly abundant clonotypes carried over from the bulk population could end up in FACS-sorted repertoires as contaminants.

The chain carries TRBV6-2 or TRBV6-3 and TRBJ1-1; TRBD1 agrees at 9 bases. The sequencing used PBMCs, collected 5 days after the yellow fever booster vaccination. The TCR sequence derives from a man aged 30 to 45 who received the YFV17D yellow fever vaccine. This CDR3 reads CASNADRGDMNTEAFF. The DNA for the CDR3 is TGTGCCAGTAACGCCGACAGGGGGGACATGAACACTGAAGCTTTCTTT.